This is a list of T cell receptor beta chains from one sample in a study of T-cell reconstitution after alpha-beta-depleted transplantation in children. TCRdb ran MiXCR on the PCR reads and lists one entry per CDR3 protein. The table includes approximately 800,000 distinct CDR3 sequences, 15% to 20% detected once. The source material was PBMCs, mostly from graft donor cells, sampled 360 days after TCRalphabeta/CD19-depleted stem cell transplant. The source of these receptors is a male patient younger than 18 who had a stem cell transplant for acute lymphoblastic leukemia, so the T cells may come from the graft donor. Both conserved end residues are part of each CDR3. Fields, in order: CDR3 length, V gene, clone size, J gene, D gene, CDR3 protein, CDR3 DNA. D genes are given only for firm matches. Where a row states a size, it is once, few, many or the class of an expanded clone; other rows omit it.

13	TRBV12-3/TRBV12-4	.	TRBJ2-4	TRBD1	CASSSNRGNIQYF	TGTGCCAGCAGTTCAAACAGGGGAAACATTCAGTACTTC
15	TRBV25-1	.	TRBJ2-7	TRBD2	CASSRRLAVNNEQYF	TGTGCCAGCAGTCGCCGACTAGCGGTTAACAACGAGCAGTACTTC
16	TRBV11-2	.	TRBJ2-5	.	CASSSGDRTAQETQYF	TGTGCCAGCAGCTCGGGCGACCGGACAGCCCAAGAGACCCAGTACTTC
17	TRBV14	few	TRBJ2-2	.	CASSPRWDLANTGELFF	TGTGCCAGCAGCCCCAGGTGGGACCTCGCGAACACCGGGGAGCTGTTTTTT
12	TRBV29-1	few	TRBJ1-1	.	CSSRDRNTEAFF	TGCAGCTCTCGGGATAGGAACACTGAAGCTTTCTTT
15	TRBV7-8	.	TRBJ2-5	TRBD2	CASSWVSGSLETQYF	TGTGCCAGCAGCTGGGTTAGCGGGAGTTTGGAGACCCAGTACTTC
15	TRBV4-2	many	TRBJ2-7	.	CASSPNLGGSWEQYF	TGTGCCAGCAGCCCGAATCTGGGGGGTTCCTGGGAGCAGTACTTC
14	TRBV5-1	.	TRBJ2-2	TRBD1	CASKTQGSTGELFF	TGCGCCAGCAAGACACAGGGGAGCACCGGGGAGCTGTTTTTT
16	TRBV7-8	.	TRBJ2-7	TRBD2	CASSLEGAGATYEQYF	TGTGCCAGCAGCTTAGAGGGAGCGGGGGCAACCTACGAGCAGTACTTC
17	TRBV7-9	.	TRBJ2-1	.	CASSLVAGSLSYNEQFF	TGTGCCAGCAGCTTAGTGGCGGGTTCACTCTCCTACAATGAGCAGTTCTTC
19	TRBV6-5	few	TRBJ2-2	TRBD2	CASSYLASGSFGNTGELFF	TGTGCCAGCAGTTACTTGGCTAGCGGGAGTTTCGGGAACACCGGGGAGCTGTTTTTT
14	TRBV5-1	many	TRBJ2-5	.	CASSGQGIQETQYF	TGCGCCAGCAGTGGGCAGGGAATTCAAGAGACCCAGTACTTC
13	TRBV9	few	TRBJ2-3	.	CASSIAFTDTQYF	TGTGCCAGCAGCATAGCGTTCACAGATACGCAGTATTTT
12	TRBV29-1	.	TRBJ2-7	TRBD1	CSVGVQGADRYF	TGCAGCGTTGGTGTGCAGGGGGCGGACCGGTACTTC
11	TRBV5-6	few	TRBJ2-2	.	CATEGTGELFF	TGTGCCACCGAGGGCACGGGGGAGCTGTTTTTT
16	TRBV9	.	TRBJ2-2	.	CASSVGPRWHTGELFF	TGTGCCAGCAGCGTAGGGCCTAGGTGGCACACCGGGGAGCTGTTTTTT
18	TRBV9	few	TRBJ2-1	TRBD2	CASSVVGGGTSGRSEQFF	TGTGCCAGCAGCGTAGTAGGGGGGGGGACTAGCGGGAGAAGTGAGCAGTTCTTC
16	TRBV12-3/TRBV12-4	few	TRBJ1-3	TRBD1	CASSGGQGGSGNTIYF	TGTGCCAGCAGTGGGGGACAGGGGGGCTCTGGAAACACCATATATTTT
14	TRBV24-1	few	TRBJ1-1	.	CATSDPHTGTEAFF	TGTGCCACCAGTGACCCCCACACGGGGACTGAAGCTTTCTTT
15	TRBV7-9	many	TRBJ2-1	TRBD2	CASSLAAGRYNEQFF	TGTGCCAGCAGCTTAGCAGCGGGAAGGTACAATGAGCAGTTCTTC
14	TRBV2	few	TRBJ1-1	.	CASSEEYLNTEAFF	TGTGCCAGCAGTGAAGAGTATCTGAACACTGAAGCTTTCTTT
15	TRBV27	.	TRBJ1-2	TRBD1	CAISPDRGYLSGYTF	TGTGCCATCTCCCCCGACAGGGGGTATCTTAGTGGCTACACCTTC
13	TRBV30	.	TRBJ2-4	.	CAWTDRLKNIQYF	TGTGCCTGGACAGACAGGCTTAAAAACATTCAGTACTTC
11	TRBV12-3/TRBV12-4	few	TRBJ1-2	.	CASSKGYGYTF	TGTGCCAGCAGCAAGGGCTATGGCTACACCTTC
14	TRBV12-3/TRBV12-4	.	TRBJ1-2	TRBD1	CASKSTGGQVGYTF	TGTGCCAGCAAATCAACAGGGGGCCAGGTTGGCTACACCTTC
13	TRBV6-1	.	TRBJ2-1	.	CASRTTGKNEQFF	TGTGCCAGCAGAACAACAGGGAAAAATGAGCAGTTCTTC
16	TRBV3-1	few	TRBJ2-1	.	CASSQFFKRFYNEQFF	TGTGCCAGCAGCCAATTCTTTAAGCGGTTTTACAATGAGCAGTTCTTC
13	TRBV11-1	many	TRBJ2-5	TRBD1	CASSSDREETQYF	TGTGCCAGCAGTTCGGACAGGGAAGAGACCCAGTACTTC